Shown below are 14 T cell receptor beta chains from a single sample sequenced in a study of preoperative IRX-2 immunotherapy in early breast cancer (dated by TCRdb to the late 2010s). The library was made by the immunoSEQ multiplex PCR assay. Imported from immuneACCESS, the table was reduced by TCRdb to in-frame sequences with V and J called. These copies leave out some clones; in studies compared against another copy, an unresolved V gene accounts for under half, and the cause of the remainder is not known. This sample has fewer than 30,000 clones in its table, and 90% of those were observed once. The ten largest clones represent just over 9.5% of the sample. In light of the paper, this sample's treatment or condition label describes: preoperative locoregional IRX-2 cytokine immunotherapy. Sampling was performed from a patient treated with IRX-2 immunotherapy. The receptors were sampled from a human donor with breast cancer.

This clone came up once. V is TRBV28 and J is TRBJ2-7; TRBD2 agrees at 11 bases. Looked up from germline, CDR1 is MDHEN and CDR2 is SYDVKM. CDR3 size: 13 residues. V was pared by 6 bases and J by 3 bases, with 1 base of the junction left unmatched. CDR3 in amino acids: CASRTSGIYEQYF. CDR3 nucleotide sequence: TGTGCCAGCAGGACTAGCGGGATCTACGAGCAGTACTTC.

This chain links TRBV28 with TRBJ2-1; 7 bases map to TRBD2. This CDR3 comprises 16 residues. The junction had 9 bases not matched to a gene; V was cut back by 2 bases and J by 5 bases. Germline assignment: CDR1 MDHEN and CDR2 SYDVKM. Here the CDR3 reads CASSLLGGGPNNEQFF. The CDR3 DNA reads TGTGCCAGCAGTTTACTTGGGGGAGGGCCAAACAATGAGCAGTTCTTC.

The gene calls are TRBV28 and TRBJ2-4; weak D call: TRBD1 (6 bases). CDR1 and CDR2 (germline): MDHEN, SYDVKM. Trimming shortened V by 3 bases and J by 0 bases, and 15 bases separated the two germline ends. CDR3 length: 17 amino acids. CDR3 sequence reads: CASSFPGTSIAKNIQYF. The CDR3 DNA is TGTGCCAGCAGTTTCCCCGGGACATCGATAGCCAAAAACATTCAGTACTTC.

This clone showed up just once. The CDR3 reads CASSPLFSFTSGYSYEQYF. The CDR3 bases are TGTGCCAGCAGTCCCCTTTTCTCATTTACTAGCGGATACTCCTACGAGCAGTACTTC. The rearrangement links TRBV28 to TRBJ2-7; 8 nucleotides agree with TRBD2. CDR1 MDHEN and CDR2 SYDVKM come from the germline V gene. This CDR3 contains 19 residues. V gave up 5 bases and J gave up 0 bases; unmatched junction bases: 18.

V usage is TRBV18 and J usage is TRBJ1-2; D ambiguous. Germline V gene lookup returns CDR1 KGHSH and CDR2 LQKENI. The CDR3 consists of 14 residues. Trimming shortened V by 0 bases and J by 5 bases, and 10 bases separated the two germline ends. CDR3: CASSPPEYSYGYTF. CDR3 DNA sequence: TGTGCCAGCTCACCACCGGAGTACTCTTATGGCTACACCTTC.

The CDR3 bases are TGTGCCAGCAGTTTAGCGGTGAGGACTAGCGGCTACACCGGGGAGCTGTTTTTT. Protein: CASSLAVRTSGYTGELFF. This chain joins TRBV28 and TRBJ2-2; 10 nucleotides match TRBD2. The CDR3 has 18 amino acids. Germline lookup yields CDR1 MDHEN and CDR2 SYDVKM. Trimming at V came to 2 bases and at J to 3 bases, leaving 9 bases not matched to a gene.

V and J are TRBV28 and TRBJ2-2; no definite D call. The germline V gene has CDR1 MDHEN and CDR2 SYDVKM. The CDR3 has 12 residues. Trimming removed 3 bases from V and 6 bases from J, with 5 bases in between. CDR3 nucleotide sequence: TGTGCCAGCAGTTTTTTCCCCGGGGAGCTGTTTTTT. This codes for CASSFFPGELFF. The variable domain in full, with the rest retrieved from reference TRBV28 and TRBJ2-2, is DVKVTQSSRYLVKRTGEKVFLECVQDMDHENMFWYRQDPGLGLRLIYFSYDVKMKEKGDIPEGYSVSREKKERFSLILESASTNQTSMYLCASSFFPGELFFGEGSRLTVL.

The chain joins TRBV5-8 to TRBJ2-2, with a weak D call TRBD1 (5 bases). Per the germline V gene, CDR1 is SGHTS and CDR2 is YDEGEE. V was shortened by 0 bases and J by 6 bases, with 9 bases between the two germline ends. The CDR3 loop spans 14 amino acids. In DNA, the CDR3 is TGTGCCAGCAGCTTGGGGGCCAGGGCCGGGGAGCTGTTTTTT. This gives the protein CASSLGARAGELFF.

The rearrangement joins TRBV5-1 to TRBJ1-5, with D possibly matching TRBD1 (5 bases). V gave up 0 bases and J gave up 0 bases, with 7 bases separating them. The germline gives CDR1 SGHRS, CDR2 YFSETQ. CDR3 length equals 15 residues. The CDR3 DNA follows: TGCGCCAGCAGCTTGGGACAGAATAGCAATCAGCCCCAGCATTTT. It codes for CASSLGQNSNQPQHF.

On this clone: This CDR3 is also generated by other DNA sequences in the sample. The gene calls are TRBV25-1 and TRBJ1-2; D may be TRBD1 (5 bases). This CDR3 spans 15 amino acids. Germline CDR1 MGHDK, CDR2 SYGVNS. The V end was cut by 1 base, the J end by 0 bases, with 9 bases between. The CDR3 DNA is TGTGCCAGCAGTGAATCCGGCAGGGCTAACTATGGCTACACCTTC. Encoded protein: CASSESGRANYGYTF.

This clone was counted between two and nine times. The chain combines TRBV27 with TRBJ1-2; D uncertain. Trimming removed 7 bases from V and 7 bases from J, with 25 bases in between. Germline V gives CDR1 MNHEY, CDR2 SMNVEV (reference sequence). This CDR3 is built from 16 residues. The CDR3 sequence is CASTPLTGAQLGGYTF. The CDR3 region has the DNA TGTGCCAGCACTCCCCTCACGGGAGCCCAACTGGGTGGCTACACCTTC.

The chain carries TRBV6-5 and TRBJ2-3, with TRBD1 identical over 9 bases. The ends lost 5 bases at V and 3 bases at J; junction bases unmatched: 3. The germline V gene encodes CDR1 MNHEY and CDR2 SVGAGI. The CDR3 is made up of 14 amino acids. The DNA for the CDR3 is TGTGCCAGCAGTCGGACAGGGGCTACAGATACGCAGTATTTT. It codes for CASSRTGATDTQYF.

The CDR3, as DNA: TGTGCCAGCAGCTTGGACAGGCGTTACTATGGCTACACCTTC. It is translated as CASSLDRRYYGYTF. This rearrangement joins TRBV5-6 to TRBJ1-2, with D possibly matching TRBD1 (5 bases). V shed 0 bases and J shed 3 bases, with 9 bases lying between them. CDR1 is SGHDT and CDR2 is YYEEEE in the germline V gene. The CDR3 sequence is 14 residues long.

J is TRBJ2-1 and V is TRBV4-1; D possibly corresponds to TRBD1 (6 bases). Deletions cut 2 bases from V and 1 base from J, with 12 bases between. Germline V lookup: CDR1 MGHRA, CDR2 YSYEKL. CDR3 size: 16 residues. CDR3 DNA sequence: TGCGCCAGCAGCCAAAGGACAGTGCAATCCTACAATGAGCAGTTCTTC. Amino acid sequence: CASSQRTVQSYNEQFF.